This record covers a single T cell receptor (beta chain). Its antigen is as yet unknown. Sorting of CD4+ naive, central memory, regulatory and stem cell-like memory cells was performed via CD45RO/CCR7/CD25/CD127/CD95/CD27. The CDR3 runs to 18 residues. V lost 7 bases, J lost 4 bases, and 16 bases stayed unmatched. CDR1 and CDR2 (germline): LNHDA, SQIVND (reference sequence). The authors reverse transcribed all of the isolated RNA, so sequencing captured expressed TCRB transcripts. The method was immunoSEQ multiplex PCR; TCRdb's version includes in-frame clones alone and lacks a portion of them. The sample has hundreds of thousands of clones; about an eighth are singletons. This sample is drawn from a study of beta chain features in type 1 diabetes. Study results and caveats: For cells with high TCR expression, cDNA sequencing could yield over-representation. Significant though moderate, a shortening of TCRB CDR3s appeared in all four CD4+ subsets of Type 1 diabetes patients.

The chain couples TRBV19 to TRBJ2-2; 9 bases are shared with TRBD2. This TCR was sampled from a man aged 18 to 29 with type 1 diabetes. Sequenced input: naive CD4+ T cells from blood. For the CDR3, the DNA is TGTGCCAGTACCCGAGGTTTATTAGCGGGAGAGGGCACCGGGGAGCTGTTTTTT. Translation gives CASTRGLLAGEGTGELFF.